The T cell receptor beta chain described here comes from a study of cytomegalovirus exposure and HLA in healthy donors. Unmatched junction bases numbered 8, after V lost 10 bases and J lost 6 bases. CDR1 and CDR2 from the germline V gene are SGDLS and YYNGEE. The CDR3 extends over 13 amino acids. The PCR ran on 60 Vbeta and 13 Jbeta primers. Profiling relied on immunoSEQ multiplex PCR, and the TCRdb table lists in-frame clones only, not all of them. The table shows under 200,000 clones, with more than 60% occurring only once. Regarding the study as a whole: Some public TCRs appeared in many individuals, while most sequences were rare. Clonal expansion was found to be greater in HLA-associated TCR beta chains than in equally common others in a later analysis. Several of the most significant clusters were apparently associated with common viral pathogens in a later analysis.

In the case of this clone: Its antigen is still unknown.

This chain joins TRBV9 and TRBJ2-1, with TRBD1 matching 9 bases. Sequencing input: PBMCs. The clonotype originates from a female donor in good health and CMV-seronegative. In DNA, the CDR3 is TGTGCCCGCGGACAGGGGATTGTCAATGAGCAGTTCTTC. As protein: CARGQGIVNEQFF.